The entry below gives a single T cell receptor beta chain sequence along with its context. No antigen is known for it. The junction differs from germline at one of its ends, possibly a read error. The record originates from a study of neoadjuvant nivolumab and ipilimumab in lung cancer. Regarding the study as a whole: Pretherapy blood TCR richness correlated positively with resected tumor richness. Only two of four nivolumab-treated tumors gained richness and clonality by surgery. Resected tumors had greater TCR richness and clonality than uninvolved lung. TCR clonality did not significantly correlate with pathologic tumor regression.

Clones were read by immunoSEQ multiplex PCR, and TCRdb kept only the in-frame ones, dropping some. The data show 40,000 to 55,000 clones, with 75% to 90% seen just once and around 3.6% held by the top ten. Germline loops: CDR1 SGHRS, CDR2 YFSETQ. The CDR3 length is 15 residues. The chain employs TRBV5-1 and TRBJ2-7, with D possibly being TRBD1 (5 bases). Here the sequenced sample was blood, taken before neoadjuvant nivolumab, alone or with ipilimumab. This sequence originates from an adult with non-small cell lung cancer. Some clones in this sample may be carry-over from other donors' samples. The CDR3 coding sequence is TGCGCCAGCAGCAGAAGTGGACAAATCTCCCACGAGCAGTACTTC. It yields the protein CASSRSGQISHEQYF. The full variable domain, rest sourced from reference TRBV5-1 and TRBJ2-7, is KAGVTQTPRYLIKTRGQQVTLSCSPISGHRSVSWYQQTPGQGLQFLFEYFSETQRNKGNFPGRFSGRQFSNSRSEMNVSTLELGDSALYLCASSRSGQISHEQYFGPGTRLTVT.